This TCR beta chain was obtained from a study of OX40 agonist ivuxolimab in advanced cancers. Overall study findings and caveats: Dosing at 0.1 to 3.0 mg/kg was accompanied by clonal expansion of CD4+ and CD8+ blood T cells by week 6.

This table comes from immunoSEQ multiplex PCR, and its TCRdb copy is limited to in-frame clones, with some not included. Of some 37,000 clones listed, 70% to 90% are singletons. On this clone: Its specificity is not known.

The material sequenced was CD4+ or CD8+ T cells sorted from blood, taken in a trial of the OX40 agonist ivuxolimab. This clonotype was obtained from an adult with an advanced solid tumor such as melanoma, head and neck, liver or kidney cancer.

The CDR3 here is CASRLMGDFAYEQYF. The CDR3, as DNA: TGTGCCAGCAGGTTAATGGGGGACTTTGCCTACGAGCAGTACTTC. This chain joins TRBV28 and TRBJ2-7, with D possibly matching TRBD2 (6 bases). Trimming pared 6 bases from V and 2 bases from J, leaving 17 bases between. CDR1 is MDHEN, CDR2 SYDVKM, per germline. The CDR3 totals 15 residues.